Given below is one TCR beta chain in context. Trimming stripped 0 bases from V and 5 bases from J, with 13 bases between. CDR3 length: 15 amino acids. In germline, CDR1 is SGHTA, CDR2 FQGTGA. This sample was included in a study of blood T cell repertoires in COVID-19. Study-level background: The United States, Italy and Spain were the sources of the acute and convalescent COVID-19 samples. Sources were T cells, B-cell-depleted T cells, or PBMCs; the material itself was cDNA or gDNA.

Per the study methods: Estimates of nucleated cell counts were drawn from the amplification of reference gene primers. Libraries were prepared by immunoSEQ multiplex PCR; TCRdb keeps only in-frame clonotypes and omits some of them. Clone size and the V and J calls come from that table; the DNA yielded D and trimming. Here the sample spans 55,000 to 90,000 clones, approximately 86% being singletons. The specimen sequenced was peripheral blood. The gene calls are TRBV7-3 and TRBJ1-2, with D perhaps matching TRBD1 (6 bases). This receptor was taken from a man in his 70s with active COVID-19. The CDR3 nucleotides are TGTGCCAGCAGCTTAACGCCCAGGACAGATTATGGCTACACCTTC. Translation gives CASSLTPRTDYGYTF.